The 18 T cell receptor beta chains below were found in one sample sequenced in a study of a mutant IDH1 vaccine in newly diagnosed glioma. The sample's time point: week 11, during vaccination. Each dose of the vaccine consisted of 300 ug of mutant IDH1 20-mer peptide, with topical imiquimod. Measured with immunoSEQ multiplex PCR; TCRdb has only the in-frame clones, and not every one. This repertoire shows 100,000 to 150,000 clones, around three quarters found once; its top ten account for about 5.5%. The antigens of these receptors remain unknown. Sample: PBMCs, taken from a glioma patient whose treatment included an IDH1 peptide vaccine. Receptors originate from a man aged 40-50 years with glioma.

The chain uses TRBV5-1 and TRBJ2-3; TRBD1 agrees at 7 bases. V lost 4 bases and J lost 4; bases outside the gene matches: 12. CDR1 is SGHRS, CDR2 YFSETQ, per germline. There are 16 residues in the CDR3. Written as DNA, the CDR3 is TGCGCCAGCAGCCGGACCGGACAGGATCAGTCAGATACGCAGTATTTT. It encodes CASSRTGQDQSDTQYF. The whole variable domain, filled in from reference TRBV5-1 and TRBJ2-3, reads KAGVTQTPRYLIKTRGQQVTLSCSPISGHRSVSWYQQTPGQGLQFLFEYFSETQRNKGNFPGRFSGRQFSNSRSEMNVSTLELGDSALYLCASSRTGQDQSDTQYFGPGTRLTVL.

V gene TRBV19 combines with J gene TRBJ2-5; possible D gene TRBD2, 6 bases. The CDR3 covers 13 residues. Trimming removed 6 bases from V and 2 bases from J, with 10 bases in between. Germline V gene lookup returns CDR1 LNHDA and CDR2 SQIVND (reference sequence). CDR3 coding DNA: TGTGCCAGTAGCCCCGGAGGGCAAGAGACCCAGTACTTC. Residues: CASSPGGQETQYF.

Ten or more counts support this clone. The chain couples TRBV19 to TRBJ1-5; TRBD1 agrees at 8 bases. Germline trimming cut 7 bases from V and 3 bases from J; bases unmatched to any gene: 5. Looked up from germline, CDR1 is LNHDA and CDR2 is SQIVND (reference sequence). The CDR3 totals 14 residues. The DNA for the CDR3 is TGTGCCAGTACGTGGACAGGGCCCAATCAGCCCCAGCATTTT. This translates into CASTWTGPNQPQHF.

Concerning this clone itself: This may be a read error, as it is one base from a much larger clone. This rearrangement joins TRBV6-5 to TRBJ1-1; tentatively, D is TRBD1 (5 bases). Germline-derived CDR1 and CDR2 are MNHEY and SVGAGI. Trimming took off 0 bases at V and 1 base at J, with 6 bases between the two ends. The CDR3 runs 14 residues. This chain's CDR3 is CASSYSRGNTEAFF. In DNA, the CDR3 is TGTGCCAGCAGTTACTCGAGGGGGAACACTGAAGCTTTCTTT.

This clone was detected only a few times. The V call is TRBV5-6, the J call TRBJ2-3, with D hard to call. CDR1 SGHDT and CDR2 YYEEEE come from the germline V gene. Trimming removed 4 bases from V and 3 bases from J, with 12 bases in between. There are 14 residues in the CDR3. In nucleotides, the CDR3 is TGTGCCAGCAGCGGCAGCCTGGGGACAGATACGCAGTATTTT. Its translation: CASSGSLGTDTQYF.

J is TRBJ1-5 and V is TRBV5-5, with D unresolved. Germline lookup yields CDR1 SGHKS and CDR2 YYEKEE (reference sequence). This CDR3 is 14 amino acids long. V was shortened by 0 bases and J by 6 bases, with 10 bases between the two germline ends. The CDR3 region is CASSLAAVSQPQHF. The CDR3 nucleotides are TGTGCCAGCAGCTTGGCAGCGGTTAGTCAGCCCCAGCATTTT.

V is TRBV9 and J is TRBJ1-2; 8 bases line up with TRBD1. Looked up from germline, CDR1 is SGDLS and CDR2 is YYNGEE. This CDR3 is 16 amino acids long. Unmatched junction bases numbered 12, after V lost 3 bases and J lost 5 bases. The CDR3 loop is CASSAGTGRTHYGYTF. In nucleotides, the CDR3 is TGTGCCAGCAGCGCCGGGACAGGTAGAACCCATTATGGCTACACCTTC.

The CDR3 sequence: CASSLVTGPSYEQYF. The CDR3 region has the DNA TGTGCCAGCAGCTTAGTAACAGGACCATCCTACGAGCAGTACTTC. This chain links TRBV7-9 with TRBJ2-7; weak D call: TRBD1 (5 bases). Germline V CDR1 and CDR2: SEHNR, FQNEAQ (reference sequence). V was trimmed by 1 base and J by 1 base, leaving 11 bases between them. The CDR3 loop spans 15 amino acids.

The chain employs TRBV7-2 and TRBJ2-3, with TRBD1 as a possible D gene (6 bases). Germline values: CDR1 SGHTA, CDR2 FQGNSA. The CDR3 covers 15 residues. V was pared by 1 base and J by 2 bases, with 10 bases between. The DNA of the CDR3 is TGTGCCAGCAGCTTAGTTACAGGGACCACAGATACGCAGTATTTT. Encoded protein: CASSLVTGTTDTQYF. Full variable domain (outside the CDR3, taken from reference TRBV7-2 and TRBJ2-3): GAGVSQSPSNKVTEKGKDVELRCDPISGHTALYWYRQSLGQGLEFLIYFQGNSAPDKSGLPSDRFSAERTGGSVSTLTIQRTQQEDSAVYLCASSLVTGTTDTQYFGPGTRLTVL.

The chain uses TRBV6-5 and TRBJ2-5, with 11 bases lining up with TRBD2. TRBJ2-7 explains the end of the DNA better; the J call may be wrong. The germline V gene encodes CDR1 MNHEY and CDR2 SVGAGI. The CDR3 runs 15 residues. The CDR3 protein is CASSYRLAGYYEQYF. The CDR3 nucleotides are TGTGCCAGCAGTTACCGACTAGCGGGGTACTACGAGCAGTACTTC.

The rearrangement joins TRBV7-2 to TRBJ1-5; unclear D gene. Germline values: CDR1 SGHTA, CDR2 FQGNSA. The V end lost 1 base, the J end lost 6 bases, and 10 bases lay between the germline ends. This CDR3 is built from 14 residues. CDR3 sequence (DNA): TGTGCCAGCAGCTTAGACTCGGGGATTCAGCCCCAGCATTTT. It is translated as CASSLDSGIQPQHF.

This chain joins TRBV6-4 and TRBJ2-1; the D gene is possibly TRBD2 (6 bases). Germline lookup yields CDR1 MRHNA and CDR2 SNTAGT. V lost 5 bases and J 3 bases, leaving 11 bases between the germline ends. The CDR3 has 14 amino acids. The CDR3 nucleotides are TGTGCCAGCAGTCCTAGCGTTGACTACAATGAGCAGTTCTTC. Residues: CASSPSVDYNEQFF.

The chain recombines TRBV6-6 with TRBJ2-1; 8 bases match TRBD2. The CDR3 has 15 residues. Looked up from germline, CDR1 is MNHNY and CDR2 is SVGAGI (reference sequence). J was trimmed by 5 bases and V by 0 bases; bases with no gene match: 3. DNA of the CDR3: TGTGCCAGCAGTTACTCTGGGACTAGACACAATGAGCAGTTCTTC. This codes for CASSYSGTRHNEQFF.

This clone has a single count. The J gene is TRBJ1-5, the V gene TRBV6-9, with 10 bases fitting TRBD1. The CDR3 contains 15 residues. The ends lost 6 bases at V and 7 bases at J; junction bases unmatched: 9. Per germline, CDR1 MNHGY and CDR2 SVAAGI. DNA for the CDR3: TGTGCCAGCAGAGACGGGACAGGGGACCGGCAGCCCCAGCATTTT. This codes for CASRDGTGDRQPQHF.

As DNA, the CDR3 is TGCGCCAGCAGCGCCTCACTAGCGACGGGGGGGAATGAGCAGTTCTTC. Its translation is CASSASLATGGNEQFF. J is TRBJ2-1 and V is TRBV5-1; 8 nucleotides line up with TRBD2. Germline CDR1 SGHRS, CDR2 YFSETQ. CDR3 length: 16 residues. V shed 4 bases and J 7 bases; nucleotides not matched to a gene: 13.

V usage is TRBV28 and J usage is TRBJ1-2; D is undetermined. The germline V and J ends were trimmed by 6 bases and 4 bases, with 6 bases remaining between them. Germline CDR1 reads MDHEN; CDR2 reads SYDVKM. The CDR3 runs to 11 residues. The CDR3 sequence is CASRFGYGYTF. DNA of the CDR3: TGTGCCAGCAGGTTTGGCTATGGCTACACCTTC.

The V and J genes are TRBV4-3 and TRBJ2-3; 10 nucleotides align to TRBD2. The CDR3 totals 17 residues. V gave up 4 bases and J gave up 7 bases; unmatched junction bases: 14. Germline V CDR1 and CDR2: LGHNA, YSLEER. CDR3 DNA: TGCGCCAGCAGCCCCCCCCCATCGAGCGGGGGGGCCCATACGCAGTATTTT. Amino acids: CASSPPPSSGGAHTQYF.

This clone was recorded a few times. The gene calls are TRBV2 and TRBJ1-1; D might be TRBD1 (6 bases). V was shortened by 6 bases and J by 0 bases, with 14 bases between the two germline ends. Germline CDR1 and CDR2: SNHLY and FYNNEI. This CDR3 contains 15 residues. The CDR3 protein is CASREQGNMNTEAFF. The CDR3 DNA sequence: TGTGCCAGCAGGGAACAGGGAAACATGAACACTGAAGCTTTCTTT.